This TCR beta chain was identified during a study of blood T cell repertoires in COVID-19. Study information: The samples span acute and convalescent COVID-19 from the United States, Italy and Spain. From T cells, B-cell-depleted T cells, or PBMCs came the material, which was cDNA or gDNA.

The data were produced by immunoSEQ multiplex PCR, yet TCRdb's version contains in-frame clones alone and is incomplete. Of tens of thousands of clones in the sample, more than 70% were seen once. With 4 bases removed from V and 4 bases from J, the gap between germline ends came to 10 bases. Looked up from germline, CDR1 is SGHTA and CDR2 is FQGNSA. CDR3 length: 13 residues. This TCR was sampled from a man between 50 and 59 years old with active COVID-19. The chain uses TRBV7-2 and TRBJ2-5, with D possibly matching TRBD2 (5 bases). The specimen sequenced was peripheral blood. CDR3 region: CASSSGLSETQYF. DNA for the CDR3: TGTGCCAGCAGCTCCGGACTCTCAGAGACCCAGTACTTC.